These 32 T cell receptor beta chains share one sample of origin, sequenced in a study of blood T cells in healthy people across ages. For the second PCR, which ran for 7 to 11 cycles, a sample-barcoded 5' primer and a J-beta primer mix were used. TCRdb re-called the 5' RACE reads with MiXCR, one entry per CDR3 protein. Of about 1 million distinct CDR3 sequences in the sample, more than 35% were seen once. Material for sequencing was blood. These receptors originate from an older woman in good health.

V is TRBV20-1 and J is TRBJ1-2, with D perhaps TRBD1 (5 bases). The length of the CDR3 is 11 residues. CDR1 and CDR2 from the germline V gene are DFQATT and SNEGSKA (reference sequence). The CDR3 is CSPGGDYGYTF. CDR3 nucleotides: TGCAGCCCTGGAGGGGACTATGGCTACACCTTC.

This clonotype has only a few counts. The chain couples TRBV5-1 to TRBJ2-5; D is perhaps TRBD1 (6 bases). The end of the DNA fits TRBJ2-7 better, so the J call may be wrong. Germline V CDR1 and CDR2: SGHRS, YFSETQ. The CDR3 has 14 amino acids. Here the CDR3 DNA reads TGCGCCAGCAGCCGGGGACAAGAAGTTTCCGAGCAGTACTTC. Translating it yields CASSRGQEVSEQYF.

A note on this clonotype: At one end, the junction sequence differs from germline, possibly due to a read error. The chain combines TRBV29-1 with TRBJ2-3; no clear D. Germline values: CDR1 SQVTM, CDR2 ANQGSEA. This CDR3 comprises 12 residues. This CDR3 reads CSAEPSTDMQYF. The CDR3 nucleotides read TGCAGCGCCGAGCCAAGCACAGATATGCAGTATTTT.

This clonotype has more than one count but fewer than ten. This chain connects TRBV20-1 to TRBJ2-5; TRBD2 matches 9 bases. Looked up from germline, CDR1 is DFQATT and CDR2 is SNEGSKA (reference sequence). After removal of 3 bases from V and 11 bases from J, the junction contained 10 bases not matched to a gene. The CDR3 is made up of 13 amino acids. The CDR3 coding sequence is TGCAGTGCTAGTCCCACTGGGGCGGGAGGGCAGTACTTC. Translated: CSASPTGAGGQYF.

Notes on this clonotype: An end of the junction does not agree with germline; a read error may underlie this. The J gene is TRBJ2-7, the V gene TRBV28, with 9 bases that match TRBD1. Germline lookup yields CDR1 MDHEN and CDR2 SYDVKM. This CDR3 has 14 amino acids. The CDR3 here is CASIRDRVSYEQCF. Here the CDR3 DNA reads TGTGCCAGCATACGGGACAGGGTATCCTACGAGCAGTGCTTC.

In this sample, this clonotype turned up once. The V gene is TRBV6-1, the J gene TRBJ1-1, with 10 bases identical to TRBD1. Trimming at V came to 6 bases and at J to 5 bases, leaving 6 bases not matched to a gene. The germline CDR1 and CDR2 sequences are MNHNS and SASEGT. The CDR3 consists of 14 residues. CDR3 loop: CASRRTGGDTEAFF. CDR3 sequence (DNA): TGTGCCAGCAGGCGGACAGGGGGAGATACTGAAGCTTTCTTT.

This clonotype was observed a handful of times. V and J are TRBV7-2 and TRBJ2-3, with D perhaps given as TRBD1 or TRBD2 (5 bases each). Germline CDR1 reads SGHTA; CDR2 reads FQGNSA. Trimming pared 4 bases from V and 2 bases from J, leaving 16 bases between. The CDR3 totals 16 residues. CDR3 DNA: TGTGCCAGCAGCTCCTTGGGGACCTCCTCCACAGATACGCAGTATTTT. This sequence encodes CASSSLGTSSTDTQYF. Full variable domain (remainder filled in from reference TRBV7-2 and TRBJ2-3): GAGVSQSPSNKVTEKGKDVELRCDPISGHTALYWYRQSLGQGLEFLIYFQGNSAPDKSGLPSDRFSAERTGGSVSTLTIQRTQQEDSAVYLCASSSLGTSSTDTQYFGPGTRLTVL.

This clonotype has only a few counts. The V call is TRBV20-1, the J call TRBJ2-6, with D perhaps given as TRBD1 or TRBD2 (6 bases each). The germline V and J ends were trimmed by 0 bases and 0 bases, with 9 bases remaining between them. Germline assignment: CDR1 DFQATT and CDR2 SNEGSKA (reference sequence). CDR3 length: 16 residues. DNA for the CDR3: TGCAGTGCTAGAGAAGGGGGAGGCTCTGGGGCCAACGTCCTGACTTTC. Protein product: CSAREGGGSGANVLTF.

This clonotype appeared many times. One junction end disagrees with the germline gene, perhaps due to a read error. CDR3 nucleotides: TGCGCCAGCAGCTTCGCAGATACGCAGTATTTT. Translated: CASSFADTQYF. The chain combines TRBV7-9 with TRBJ2-3; D is undetermined. CDR1 is SEHNR, CDR2 FQNEAQ, per germline (reference sequence). The CDR3 spans 11 residues.

The CDR3 region is CAIRETSGRATDTQYF. CDR3 coding DNA: TGTGCCATCAGGGAGACTAGCGGGCGGGCCACAGATACGCAGTATTTT. J is TRBJ2-3 and V is TRBV10-3; 10 nucleotides line up with TRBD2. Germline V gene lookup returns CDR1 ENHRY and CDR2 SYGVKD. The CDR3 is 16 residues long. V was clipped by 6 bases and J by 2 bases; unmatched bases: 8.

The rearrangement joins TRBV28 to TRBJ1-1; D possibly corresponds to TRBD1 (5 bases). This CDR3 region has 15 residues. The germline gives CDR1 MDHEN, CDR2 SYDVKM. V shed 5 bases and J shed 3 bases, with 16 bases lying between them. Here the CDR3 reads CASSQQAELDTEAFF. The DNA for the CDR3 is TGTGCCAGCAGTCAACAGGCGGAGTTAGACACTGAAGCTTTCTTT.

The CDR3 DNA reads as TGTGCCAGCAGCATCGACAAGGTCCCCACAGATACGCAGTATTTT. Translation gives CASSIDKVPTDTQYF. The chain combines TRBV6-5 with TRBJ2-3; no clear D gene. V dropped 6 bases and J dropped 2 bases, with 15 bases sitting between them. Germline V gives CDR1 MNHEY, CDR2 SVGAGI. The CDR3 is 15 amino acids.

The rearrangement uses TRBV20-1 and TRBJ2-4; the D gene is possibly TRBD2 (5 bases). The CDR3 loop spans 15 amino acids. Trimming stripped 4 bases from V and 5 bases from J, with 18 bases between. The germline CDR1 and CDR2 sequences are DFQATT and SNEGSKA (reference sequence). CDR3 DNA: TGCAGTGCTACGCTTACCGGACTCCCCGAAAACATTCAGTACTTC. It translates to CSATLTGLPENIQYF.

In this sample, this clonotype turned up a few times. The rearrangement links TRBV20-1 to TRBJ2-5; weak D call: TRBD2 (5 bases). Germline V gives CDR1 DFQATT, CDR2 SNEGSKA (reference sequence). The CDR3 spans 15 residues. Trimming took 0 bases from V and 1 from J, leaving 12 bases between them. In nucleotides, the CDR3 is TGCAGTGCTAGAGATCGGGGAGCGGCCCAAGAGACCCAGTACTTC. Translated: CSARDRGAAQETQYF.

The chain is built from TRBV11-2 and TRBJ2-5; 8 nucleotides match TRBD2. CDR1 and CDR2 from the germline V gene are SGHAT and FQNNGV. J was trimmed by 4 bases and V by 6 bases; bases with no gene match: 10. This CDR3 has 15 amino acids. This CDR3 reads CASRSVSGRGETQYF. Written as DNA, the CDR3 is TGTGCCAGCAGATCCGTAAGCGGGAGAGGAGAGACCCAGTACTTC.

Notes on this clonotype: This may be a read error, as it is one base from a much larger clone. CDR3 sequence (DNA): TGTGCCAGCAGTTTCGACGGGGGGGGGAGGATTGAGGGGCAGTACTTC. Translation: CASSFDGGGRIEGQYF. The gene calls are TRBV12-3 or TRBV12-4 and TRBJ2-7; TRBD2 agrees at 8 bases. V lost 3 bases to trimming and J lost 9 bases; unmatched junction nucleotides: 16. The CDR3 runs 16 residues.

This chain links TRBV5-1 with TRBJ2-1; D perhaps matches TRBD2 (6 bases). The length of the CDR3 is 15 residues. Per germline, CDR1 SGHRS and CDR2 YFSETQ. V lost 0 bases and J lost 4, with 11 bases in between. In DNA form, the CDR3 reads TGCGCCAGCAGCTTGGTTTTAGCGGCGTACAATGAGCAGTTCTTC. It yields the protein CASSLVLAAYNEQFF.

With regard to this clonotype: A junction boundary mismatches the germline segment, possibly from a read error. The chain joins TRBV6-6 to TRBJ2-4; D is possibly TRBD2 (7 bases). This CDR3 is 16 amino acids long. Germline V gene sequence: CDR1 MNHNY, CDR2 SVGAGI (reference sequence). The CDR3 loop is CASRGVGRGAKDIQYF. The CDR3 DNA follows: TGTGCCAGCAGGGGCGTAGGTCGGGGGGCCAAAGACATTCAGTACTTC.

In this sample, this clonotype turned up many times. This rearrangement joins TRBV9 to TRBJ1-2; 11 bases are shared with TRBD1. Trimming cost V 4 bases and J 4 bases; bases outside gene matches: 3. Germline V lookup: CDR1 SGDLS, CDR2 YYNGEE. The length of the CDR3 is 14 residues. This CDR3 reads CASSSGTGGYGYTF. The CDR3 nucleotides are TGTGCCAGCAGCTCCGGGACAGGGGGCTATGGCTACACCTTC.

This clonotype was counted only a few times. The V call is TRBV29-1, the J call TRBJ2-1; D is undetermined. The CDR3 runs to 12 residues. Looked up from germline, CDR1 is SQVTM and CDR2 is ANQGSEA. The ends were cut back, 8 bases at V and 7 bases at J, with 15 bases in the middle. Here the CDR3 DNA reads TGCAGCTCCTGGGTGGGCGCGAATGAGCAGTTCTTC. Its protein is CSSWVGANEQFF.

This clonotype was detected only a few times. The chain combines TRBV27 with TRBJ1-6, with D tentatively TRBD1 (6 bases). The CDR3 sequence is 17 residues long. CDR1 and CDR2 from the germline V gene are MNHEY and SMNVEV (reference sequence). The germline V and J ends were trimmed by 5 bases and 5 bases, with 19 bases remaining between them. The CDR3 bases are TGTGCCAGCAGTCTAATCGGGCAGGGGCTTAATAATTCACCCCTCCACTTT. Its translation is CASSLIGQGLNNSPLHF.

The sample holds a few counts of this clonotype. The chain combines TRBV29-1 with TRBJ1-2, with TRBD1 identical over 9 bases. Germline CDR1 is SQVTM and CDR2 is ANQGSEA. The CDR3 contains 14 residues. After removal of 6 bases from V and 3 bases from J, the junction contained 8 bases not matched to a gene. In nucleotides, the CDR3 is TGCAGCGTGTCCACAGGGGGCGCTGACTATGGCTACACCTTC. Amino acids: CSVSTGGADYGYTF.

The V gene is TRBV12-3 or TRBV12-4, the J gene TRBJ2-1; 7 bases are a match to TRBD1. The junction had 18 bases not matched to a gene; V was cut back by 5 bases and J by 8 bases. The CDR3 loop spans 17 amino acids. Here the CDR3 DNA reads TGTGCCAGCAGTCTTAATCCCTATCCGGGACAGTTGGATGAGCAGTTCTTC. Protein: CASSLNPYPGQLDEQFF.

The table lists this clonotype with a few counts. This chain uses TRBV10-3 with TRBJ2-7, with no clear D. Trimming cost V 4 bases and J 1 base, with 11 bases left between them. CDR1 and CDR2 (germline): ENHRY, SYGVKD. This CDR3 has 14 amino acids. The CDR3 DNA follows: TGTGCCATCAGTGGCTCGGCAGATTCCTACGAGCAGTACTTC. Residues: CAISGSADSYEQYF.

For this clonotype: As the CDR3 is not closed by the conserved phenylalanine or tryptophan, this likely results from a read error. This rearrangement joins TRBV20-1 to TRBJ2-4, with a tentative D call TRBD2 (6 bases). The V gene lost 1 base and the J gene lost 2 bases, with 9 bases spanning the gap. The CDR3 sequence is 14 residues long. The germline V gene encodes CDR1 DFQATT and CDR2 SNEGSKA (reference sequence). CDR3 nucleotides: TGCAGTGCTAGAGCGGGGGAGTCCAAAAACATTCAGTACTCC. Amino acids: CSARAGESKNIQYS.

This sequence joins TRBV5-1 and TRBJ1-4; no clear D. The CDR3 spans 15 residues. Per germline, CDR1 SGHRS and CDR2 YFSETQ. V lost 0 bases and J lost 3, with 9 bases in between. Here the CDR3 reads CASSLGGLSNEKLFF. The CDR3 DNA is TGCGCCAGCAGCTTGGGCGGGCTCTCTAATGAAAAACTGTTTTTT. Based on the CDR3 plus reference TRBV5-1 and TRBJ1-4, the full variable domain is KAGVTQTPRYLIKTRGQQVTLSCSPISGHRSVSWYQQTPGQGLQFLFEYFSETQRNKGNFPGRFSGRQFSNSRSEMNVSTLELGDSALYLCASSLGGLSNEKLFFGSGTQLSVL.

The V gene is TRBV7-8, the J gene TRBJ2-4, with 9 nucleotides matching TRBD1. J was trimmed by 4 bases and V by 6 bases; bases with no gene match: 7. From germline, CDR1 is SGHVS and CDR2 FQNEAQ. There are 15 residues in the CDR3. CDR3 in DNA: TGTGCCAGCAGTTCGCTTGGGACAGGGAAAAACATTCAGTACTTC. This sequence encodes CASSSLGTGKNIQYF.

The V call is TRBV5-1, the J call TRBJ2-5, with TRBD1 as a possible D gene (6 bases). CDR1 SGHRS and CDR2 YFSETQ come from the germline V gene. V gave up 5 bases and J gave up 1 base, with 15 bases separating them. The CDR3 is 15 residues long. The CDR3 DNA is TGCGCCAGCAGGGGACAAGGGAACTTCCAAGAGACCCAGTACTTC. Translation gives CASRGQGNFQETQYF.

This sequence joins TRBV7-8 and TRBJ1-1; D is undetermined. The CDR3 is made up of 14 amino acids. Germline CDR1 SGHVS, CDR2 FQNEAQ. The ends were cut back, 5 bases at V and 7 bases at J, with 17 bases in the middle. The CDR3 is CASSRKRTLDEAFF. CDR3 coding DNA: TGTGCCAGCAGCCGTAAAAGGACCCTTGATGAAGCTTTCTTT.

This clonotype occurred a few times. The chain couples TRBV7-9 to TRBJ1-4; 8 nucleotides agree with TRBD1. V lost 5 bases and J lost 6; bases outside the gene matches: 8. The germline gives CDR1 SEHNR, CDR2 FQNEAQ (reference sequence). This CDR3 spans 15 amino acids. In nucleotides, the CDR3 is TGTGCCAGCAGCCCGCGGACAGGGATGTATGAAAAACTGTTTTTT. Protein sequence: CASSPRTGMYEKLFF. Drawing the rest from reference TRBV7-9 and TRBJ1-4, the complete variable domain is DTGVSQNPRHKITKRGQNVTFRCDPISEHNRLYWYRQTLGQGPEFLTYFQNEAQLEKSRLLSDRFSAERPKGSFSTLEIQRTEQGDSAMYLCASSPRTGMYEKLFFGSGTQLSVL.

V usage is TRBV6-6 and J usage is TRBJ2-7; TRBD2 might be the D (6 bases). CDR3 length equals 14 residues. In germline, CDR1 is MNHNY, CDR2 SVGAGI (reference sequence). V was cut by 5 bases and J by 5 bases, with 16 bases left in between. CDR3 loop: CASSTISGRHEQYF. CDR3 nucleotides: TGTGCCAGCAGTACAATTAGCGGACGTCACGAGCAGTACTTC.

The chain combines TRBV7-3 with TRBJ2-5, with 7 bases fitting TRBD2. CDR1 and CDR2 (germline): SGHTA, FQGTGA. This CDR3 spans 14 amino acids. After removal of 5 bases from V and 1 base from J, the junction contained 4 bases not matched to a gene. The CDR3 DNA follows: TGTGCCAGCAGCCAAAGCGGGATCCAAGAGACCCAGTACTTC. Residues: CASSQSGIQETQYF.